This record looks at one T cell receptor (beta chain) sequence and its context. This sample stems from a study of blood T cell repertoires in COVID-19. Assay used: immunoSEQ multiplex PCR; TCRdb lists only in-frame clones, some missing. Seen here are around 290,000 clones, about 89% observed once, and the top ten hold about 1.7%. The trim removed 5 bases at V and 4 bases at J, leaving 10 bases unmatched. CDR1 is MNHEY, CDR2 SVGAGI, per germline. This CDR3 has 15 residues. Cohort placement rested on clinical history that participants reported themselves. The receptor was derived from a woman aged 40 to 50 who had recovered from COVID-19. The chain links TRBV6-5 to TRBJ1-2, with 7 bases fitting TRBD1. What was sequenced was PBMCs or T cells enriched from blood (not recorded which). CDR3 amino acids: CASSKYRDSRYGYTF. Written as DNA, the CDR3 is TGTGCCAGCAGTAAATACCGGGACAGCCGCTATGGCTACACCTTC.